Presented here are 23 T cell receptor beta chains from one specimen sequenced in a study of beta chain features in type 1 diabetes. Reverse transcription of all isolated RNA meant that expressed TCRB transcripts were sequenced. The data were produced by immunoSEQ multiplex PCR, yet TCRdb's version contains in-frame clones alone and is incomplete. The sample has under 900,000 clones, roughly 15% seen once. Sequencing was done on a sample of naive CD4+ T cells from blood. The receptors were sampled from a woman between 18 and 30 years old in good health.

This chain uses TRBV9 with TRBJ1-1, with D maybe TRBD1 (5 bases). The germline V gene has CDR1 SGDLS and CDR2 YYNGEE. CDR3 length: 17 amino acids. The V gene lost 3 bases and the J gene lost 0 bases, with 18 bases spanning the gap. The CDR3: CASSGGFPRGMNTEAFF. Here the CDR3 DNA reads TGTGCCAGCAGCGGTGGCTTCCCCCGGGGCATGAACACTGAAGCTTTCTTT.

This chain connects TRBV11-1 to TRBJ2-3; a possible D gene is TRBD1 (6 bases). Germline V gene sequence: CDR1 SGHAT, CDR2 FQDESV (reference sequence). This CDR3 is built from 16 residues. Trimming pared 5 bases from V and 0 bases from J, leaving 15 bases between. CDR3 sequence: CASSASLGGSTDTQYF. The DNA for the CDR3 is TGTGCCAGCAGCGCATCACTAGGGGGAAGCACAGATACGCAGTATTTT.

The chain links TRBV7-2 to TRBJ2-7; D is undetermined. Germline lookup yields CDR1 SGHTA and CDR2 FQGNSA. V was pared by 1 base and J by 3 bases, with 10 bases between. This CDR3 spans 14 amino acids. CDR3 DNA sequence: TGTGCCAGCAGCTTAGACAGTCAGTACTACGAGCAGTACTTC. Residues: CASSLDSQYYEQYF.

This rearrangement joins TRBV7-3 to TRBJ2-2, with D tentatively TRBD1 (7 bases). This CDR3 has 14 residues. Germline V lookup: CDR1 SGHTA, CDR2 FQGTGA. The V end was cut by 3 bases, the J end by 6 bases, with 11 bases between. The CDR3 DNA follows: TGTGCCAGCAGCTTTGACAGGGAGGCCGGGGAGCTGTTTTTT. This sequence encodes CASSFDREAGELFF.

This clone came up a few times. The V and J genes are TRBV28 and TRBJ2-1; D unresolved. CDR1 and CDR2 (germline): MDHEN, SYDVKM. The CDR3 runs to 17 residues. V was pared by 0 bases and J by 3 bases, with 15 bases between. The CDR3 region is CASSLWSELIGYNEQFF. The CDR3 DNA is TGTGCCAGCAGTTTATGGAGCGAGCTAATTGGCTACAATGAGCAGTTCTTC.

This clone was detected only a few times. The chain couples TRBV10-3 to TRBJ2-3; 10 nucleotides align to TRBD2. The CDR3 loop spans 17 amino acids. The germline gives CDR1 ENHRY, CDR2 SYGVKD. Unmatched junction bases numbered 7, after V lost 0 bases and J lost 4 bases. In nucleotides, the CDR3 is TGTGCCATCAGTGAGTCTTTGGCTAGCGGGAGCGCAGATACGCAGTATTTT. Translating it yields CAISESLASGSADTQYF.

This clone came up a few times. V and J are TRBV9 and TRBJ2-1; 8 nucleotides align to TRBD2. This CDR3 has 15 residues. The V gene end was trimmed by 3 bases and the J gene end by 4 bases; junction bases not matched to a gene: 6. Germline CDR1 SGDLS, CDR2 YYNGEE. This CDR3 reads CASSEGLAFYNEQFF. CDR3 nucleotide sequence: TGTGCCAGCAGCGAAGGACTAGCCTTTTACAATGAGCAGTTCTTC.

In this sample, this clone turned up a few times. The chain uses TRBV14 and TRBJ2-5; D ambiguous. CDR3 length: 18 amino acids. The V gene lost 1 base and the J gene lost 0 bases, with 18 bases spanning the gap. The germline V gene has CDR1 SGHDN and CDR2 FVKESK. The chain's CDR3 is CASSQVVPSRQNQETQYF. The DNA of the CDR3 is TGTGCCAGCAGCCAAGTTGTCCCGTCTAGGCAAAACCAAGAGACCCAGTACTTC.

Remarks on this clone: Other nucleotide sequences from this sample produce the same CDR3. The chain combines TRBV9 with TRBJ2-5, with D uncertain. Germline-derived CDR1 and CDR2 are SGDLS and YYNGEE. The CDR3 covers 13 residues. V was shortened by 0 bases and J by 3 bases, with 6 bases between the two germline ends. The CDR3: CASSVGLEETQYF. In nucleotides, the CDR3 is TGTGCCAGCAGCGTAGGGCTTGAAGAGACCCAGTACTTC.

The chain links TRBV6-5 to TRBJ1-2; TRBD1 matches at 7 bases. Looked up from germline, CDR1 is MNHEY and CDR2 is SVGAGI. The CDR3 sequence is 13 residues long. J gave up 7 bases and V 0 bases, and 2 bases lay outside the gene matches. The CDR3 loop reads CASSYSGGSGYTF. DNA for the CDR3: TGTGCCAGCAGTTACTCAGGGGGCTCTGGCTACACCTTC.

This clone has more than one count but fewer than ten. The chain uses TRBV6-6 and TRBJ1-2; D is perhaps TRBD1 (5 bases). Between the trimmed V and J ends, which lost 2 bases and 2 bases, there was a span of 15 bases. The CDR3 is 16 amino acids. Germline loops: CDR1 MNHNY, CDR2 SVGAGI (reference sequence). CDR3 protein: CASSYKQALSNYGYTF. For the CDR3, the DNA is TGTGCCAGCAGTTACAAACAGGCCCTTAGCAACTATGGCTACACCTTC.

The chain combines TRBV6-1 with TRBJ2-3; D unresolved. Per the germline V gene, CDR1 is MNHNS and CDR2 is SASEGT. The CDR3 has 16 amino acids. Trimming cost V 4 bases and J 7 bases, with 21 bases left between them. CDR3 DNA: TGTGCCAGCAGTGGCTACCCTCTGCCCCCTCAGTATACGCAGTATTTT. This codes for CASSGYPLPPQYTQYF.

CDR3 nucleotides: TGTGCCAGCAGCTTGTGGCAGGGAGGCAATGAGCAGTTCTTC. Its protein product is CASSLWQGGNEQFF. The chain carries TRBV7-2 and TRBJ2-1; tentative D call: TRBD2 (6 bases). The length of the CDR3 is 14 residues. V lost 3 bases to trimming and J lost 6 bases, with 12 bases between them. The germline V gene has CDR1 SGHTA and CDR2 FQGNSA.

As concerns this clone: The sample carries other DNA sequences with the same CDR3. The V gene is TRBV11-2, the J gene TRBJ2-1, with TRBD2 matching 9 bases. The CDR3 sequence is 14 residues long. V shed 5 bases, J shed 4 bases, and the junction held 3 bases outside the gene matches. Germline V gene data show CDR1 as SGHAT and CDR2 as FQNNGV. CDR3 nucleotides: TGTGCCAGCAGCCTAGCGGGGTCTTACAATGAGCAGTTCTTC. This codes for CASSLAGSYNEQFF.

V and J are TRBV6-6 and TRBJ1-4, with 7 bases aligning to TRBD1. The CDR3 length is 15 residues. Germline trimming cut 5 bases from V and 4 bases from J; bases unmatched to any gene: 7. Germline-derived CDR1 and CDR2 are MNHNY and SVGAGI (reference sequence). CDR3 sequence reads: CASSHPRGNNEKLFF. The CDR3 coding sequence is TGTGCCAGCAGTCACCCCAGGGGGAATAATGAAAAACTGTTTTTT.

The rearrangement links TRBV15 to TRBJ2-1; D is perhaps TRBD2 (6 bases). V was shortened by 3 bases and J by 0 bases, with 18 bases between the two germline ends. CDR1 and CDR2 (germline): LNHNV, YYDKDF (reference sequence). The CDR3 runs to 18 residues. DNA for the CDR3: TGTGCCACCAGCAGCTGGGGGGTAGCGGAAAGCTCCTACAATGAGCAGTTCTTC. Translated, it gives CATSSWGVAESSYNEQFF.

The chain joins TRBV6-4 to TRBJ2-1, with 7 bases lining up with TRBD1. The CDR3 extends over 15 amino acids. The V gene end was trimmed by 0 bases and the J gene end by 4 bases; junction bases not matched to a gene: 3. Germline loops: CDR1 MRHNA, CDR2 SNTAGT. CDR3 sequence: CASSDSSRGYNEQFF. The CDR3 DNA sequence: TGTGCCAGCAGTGACTCGTCCAGGGGGTACAATGAGCAGTTCTTC.

The rearrangement uses TRBV7-2 and TRBJ2-5; TRBD1 might be the D (6 bases). The V gene's germline CDR1 is SGHTA and CDR2 FQGNSA. Trimming shortened V by 5 bases and J by 1 base, and 11 bases separated the two germline ends. The CDR3 spans 14 residues. CDR3 coding DNA: TGTGCCAGCAGCCAAGGACAGCTCCAAGAGACCCAGTACTTC. The encoded protein is CASSQGQLQETQYF.

V gene TRBV4-3 combines with J gene TRBJ2-1, with TRBD2 matching over 8 bases. V trimming: 10 bases; J trimming: 8 bases; junction bases outside the gene matches: 10. Germline loops: CDR1 LGHNA, CDR2 YSLEER. There are 13 residues in the CDR3. The CDR3: CATGLAGGDEQFF. The CDR3 nucleotides are TGCGCCACTGGTCTAGCGGGTGGCGATGAGCAGTTCTTC.

This chain uses TRBV11-2 with TRBJ2-1, with 8 bases identical to TRBD2. CDR3 length: 16 residues. The germline gives CDR1 SGHAT, CDR2 FQNNGV. J lost 5 bases, V lost 5 bases, and 11 bases had no gene match. The CDR3 region is CASSLTPGTRNNEQFF. The CDR3 DNA sequence: TGTGCCAGCAGCCTAACTCCCGGGACTAGAAACAATGAGCAGTTCTTC.

This chain connects TRBV28 to TRBJ1-1, with unresolved D. With 5 bases removed from V and 0 bases from J, the gap between germline ends came to 16 bases. The CDR3 is 16 amino acids. The germline gives CDR1 MDHEN, CDR2 SYDVKM. The DNA of the CDR3 is TGTGCCAGCAGTCAGACCCCAGGATTCATGAACACTGAAGCTTTCTTT. It codes for CASSQTPGFMNTEAFF.

This clone has a handful of counts. The J gene is TRBJ2-5, the V gene TRBV13; possibly TRBD1 or TRBD2 for D (5 bases each). The J call may be incorrect, as the DNA end agrees better with TRBJ2-7. From germline, CDR1 is PRHDT and CDR2 FYEKMQ (reference sequence). The CDR3 spans 14 residues. The CDR3 here is CASSSTGTSYEQYF. In nucleotides, the CDR3 is TGTGCCAGCAGCTCTACCGGGACCTCCTACGAGCAGTACTTC.

The chain carries TRBV27 and TRBJ1-1; TRBD1 is a possible D gene (5 bases). V was cut by 3 bases and J by 4 bases, with 21 bases left in between. The CDR3 loop spans 17 amino acids. Per germline, CDR1 MNHEY and CDR2 SMNVEV (reference sequence). CDR3 nucleotide sequence: TGTGCCAGCAGTTTGTGGGGGGGGACTGCCGAGGGCACTGAAGCTTTCTTT. Amino acid sequence: CASSLWGGTAEGTEAFF.